One and the same sample provided the 23 T cell receptor beta chains below, sequenced in a study of cytomegalovirus exposure and HLA in healthy donors. Profiled with immunoSEQ multiplex PCR; TCRdb holds only in-frame clones, not every one. This table has roughly 65,000 clones, about nine tenths appearing once. Sequencing input: PBMCs. These receptors originate from a young man in good health and CMV-seronegative.

This chain links TRBV18 with TRBJ2-7; D unclear. Looked up from germline, CDR1 is KGHSH and CDR2 is LQKENI. The CDR3 has 12 residues. The ends were cut back, 0 bases at V and 4 bases at J, with 4 bases in the middle. The CDR3 reads CASSPPSYEQYF. The CDR3 nucleotides are TGTGCCAGCTCACCACCGTCTTACGAGCAGTACTTC.

This clone was seen more than once but under ten times. This rearrangement joins TRBV4-2 to TRBJ2-7, with 8 bases lining up with TRBD1. The length of the CDR3 is 13 residues. In germline, CDR1 is LGHNA, CDR2 YNFKEQ. Unmatched junction bases numbered 5, after V lost 4 bases and J lost 6 bases. In DNA form, the CDR3 reads TGTGCCAGCAGCCCGGACAGGGTTCGCGAGCAGTACTTC. Translated: CASSPDRVREQYF.

The CDR3 sequence is CASTPVDLYGYTF. The CDR3 nucleotides read TGTGCCAGCACCCCGGTCGATCTCTATGGCTACACCTTC. The genes are TRBV28 and TRBJ1-2; D gene ambiguous. The CDR3 sequence is 13 residues long. The V gene lost 7 bases and the J gene lost 4 bases, with 13 bases spanning the gap. CDR1 and CDR2 (germline): MDHEN, SYDVKM.

CDR3 protein: CASSGPGLAGMSSYNEQFF. The CDR3 DNA is TGTGCCAGCAGCGGACCGGGACTAGCGGGGATGAGCTCCTACAATGAGCAGTTCTTC. The chain recombines TRBV7-6 with TRBJ2-1, with TRBD2 identical over 13 bases. From germline, CDR1 is SGHVS and CDR2 FNYEAQ. This CDR3 is 19 amino acids long. With 5 bases clipped from V and 0 bases from J, the junction kept 10 bases outside the gene matches.

The chain recombines TRBV20-1 with TRBJ2-7; unclear D gene. Trimming left V 4 bases short and J 6 bases short, with 10 bases between. This CDR3 has 11 residues. The germline gives CDR1 DFQATT, CDR2 SNEGSKA (reference sequence). CDR3 region: CSATRLGEQYF. CDR3 sequence (DNA): TGCAGTGCTACGCGTCTCGGCGAGCAGTACTTC.

The rearrangement links TRBV5-1 to TRBJ1-1; no clear D. The CDR3 is 11 residues long. Trimming removed 3 bases at V and 8 bases at J, with 8 bases between. Germline CDR1 is SGHRS and CDR2 is YFSETQ. CDR3 in amino acids: CASSSTTEAFF. The CDR3 DNA reads as TGCGCCAGCAGCTCAACGACAGAAGCTTTCTTT.

The chain has TRBV19 and TRBJ2-1; D perhaps matches TRBD2 (5 bases). The CDR3 is 15 residues long. The germline gives CDR1 LNHDA, CDR2 SQIVND (reference sequence). With 6 bases removed from V and 8 bases from J, the gap between germline ends came to 20 bases. The CDR3 reads CASSPTLASSDEQFF. The CDR3 region has the DNA TGTGCCAGTAGCCCCACCTTAGCTAGCAGTGATGAGCAGTTCTTC.

V and J are TRBV5-5 and TRBJ1-2; D gene unclear. Trimming took off 0 bases at V and 2 bases at J, with 8 bases between the two ends. Germline V gene data show CDR1 as SGHKS and CDR2 as YYEKEE (reference sequence). This CDR3 region has 14 residues. This CDR3 is CASSLGVRNYGYTF. CDR3 bases: TGTGCCAGCAGCTTGGGGGTCAGGAACTATGGCTACACCTTC. Supplemented by reference TRBV5-5 and TRBJ1-2, the full variable domain reads DAGVTQSPTHLIKTRGQQVTLRCSPISGHKSVSWYQQVLGQGPQFIFQYYEKEERGRGNFPDRFSARQFPNYSSELNVNALLLGDSALYLCASSLGVRNYGYTFGSGTRLTVV.

V usage is TRBV4-3 and J usage is TRBJ2-7; 16 nucleotides match TRBD2. The CDR3 is made up of 17 amino acids. The ends lost 0 bases at V and 2 bases at J; junction bases unmatched: 1. Germline V gene data show CDR1 as LGHNA and CDR2 as YSLEER. The CDR3 DNA reads TGCGCCAGCAGCCAAGAGGGACTAGCGGGAGGGCCCTACGAGCAGTACTTC. Amino acid sequence: CASSQEGLAGGPYEQYF.

This chain joins TRBV18 and TRBJ2-3; D remains unclear. The germline gives CDR1 KGHSH, CDR2 LQKENI. CDR3 size: 13 residues. Trimming took 4 bases from V and 5 from J, leaving 10 bases between them. In nucleotides, the CDR3 is TGTGCCAGCTCACAACTAACGAGAGATACGCAGTATTTT. The encoded protein is CASSQLTRDTQYF.

A few counts support this clone. This chain links TRBV2 with TRBJ1-5; TRBD1 is a possible D gene (5 bases). Between the trimmed V and J ends, which lost 7 bases and 1 base, there was a span of 14 bases. The CDR3 spans 15 residues. CDR1 is SNHLY, CDR2 FYNNEI, per germline. The CDR3 spells CASTTGVGSNQPQHF. CDR3 bases: TGTGCCAGCACCACGGGGGTAGGGAGCAATCAGCCCCAGCATTTT.

V usage is TRBV25-1 and J usage is TRBJ2-7; D is unclear. V lost 4 bases, J lost 0 bases, and 7 bases lay in between. Germline V gene lookup returns CDR1 MGHDK and CDR2 SYGVNS. The CDR3 has 13 amino acids. The CDR3 here is CASSASPSYEQYF. CDR3 nucleotide sequence: TGTGCCAGCAGTGCCTCCCCCTCCTACGAGCAGTACTTC.

The chain links TRBV12-5 to TRBJ1-1, with 9 bases matching TRBD1. Germline CDR1 is LGHNT and CDR2 is FRNRAP. This CDR3 region has 15 residues. The trim removed 4 bases at V and 1 base at J, leaving 4 bases unmatched. The CDR3 DNA is TGTGCTAGTGGTTCGGGGACAGGGAGGAACACTGAAGCTTTCTTT. Amino acids: CASGSGTGRNTEAFF.

The chain couples TRBV9 to TRBJ1-2; D call uncertain. Between the trimmed V and J ends, which lost 4 bases and 5 bases, there was a span of 15 bases. CDR3 length equals 14 residues. Germline V gives CDR1 SGDLS, CDR2 YYNGEE. The CDR3 spells CASSPTVPWYGYTF. CDR3 nucleotide sequence: TGTGCCAGCAGCCCCACGGTGCCCTGGTATGGCTACACCTTC.

The genes are TRBV7-8 and TRBJ1-4; TRBD1 matches 8 bases. CDR1 and CDR2 from the germline V gene are SGHVS and FQNEAQ. Trimming removed 5 bases from V and 7 bases from J; junction bases left unmatched: 9. There are 15 residues in the CDR3. The CDR3 region has the DNA TGTGCCAGCAGCCCCGGACAGGGAATTGTTGAAAAACTGTTTTTT. Its protein product is CASSPGQGIVEKLFF.

This chain connects TRBV20-1 to TRBJ2-3, with D possibly TRBD1 on 6 matching bases. The CDR3 is 11 residues long. The germline CDR1 and CDR2 sequences are DFQATT and SNEGSKA (reference sequence). Deletions cut 7 bases from V and 6 bases from J, with 11 bases between. DNA for the CDR3: TGCAGTGAGCCCCAGGGGGATACGCAGTATTTT. It specifies CSEPQGDTQYF.

Regarding this clone: Mismatch with germline at one junction end may stem from a read error. This chain joins TRBV7-7 and TRBJ2-7; a weak D match, TRBD1 (6 bases). CDR1 is SSHAT and CDR2 is FNYEAQ in the germline V gene (reference sequence). This CDR3 has 14 residues. CDR3 DNA sequence: TGTGCTAGCAGCCGCCGGGACACCCCCTACGAGCAGTACTTC. Translation gives CASSRRDTPYEQYF.

V gene TRBV7-9 combines with J gene TRBJ2-1; perhaps TRBD2 as D (6 bases). Germline CDR1 reads SEHNR; CDR2 reads FQNEAQ (reference sequence). This CDR3 contains 15 residues. Trimming cost V 0 bases and J 12 bases, with 18 bases left between them. The CDR3 region is CASSLAHITGDGQFF. The CDR3 coding sequence is TGTGCCAGCAGCTTAGCTCACATAACGGGGGACGGGCAGTTCTTC.

The genes are TRBV28 and TRBJ2-7, with 9 nucleotides matching TRBD1. CDR3 length: 15 residues. Trimming at V came to 5 bases and at J to 3 bases, leaving 8 bases not matched to a gene. Germline CDR1 is MDHEN and CDR2 is SYDVKM. The CDR3 loop is CASSSAGQGNYEQYF. The CDR3 nucleotides read TGTGCCAGCAGTAGCGCCGGACAGGGGAACTACGAGCAGTACTTC.

This sequence joins TRBV6-5 and TRBJ1-5, with TRBD1 as a possible D gene (5 bases). Germline CDR1 reads MNHEY; CDR2 reads SVGAGI. Trimming pared 4 bases from V and 2 bases from J, leaving 9 bases between. The CDR3 covers 14 residues. CDR3 DNA sequence: TGTGCCAGCAGTTGGGGGGGAGGCAATCAGCCCCAGCATTTT. It encodes CASSWGGGNQPQHF.

The rearrangement joins TRBV25-1 to TRBJ1-2, with TRBD1 as a possible D gene (6 bases). Germline V gene data show CDR1 as MGHDK and CDR2 as SYGVNS. Trimming took 4 bases from V and 8 from J, leaving 14 bases between them. The CDR3 is 13 residues long. The CDR3 here is CASSARQEGGYTF. In DNA form, the CDR3 reads TGTGCCAGCAGTGCTAGACAGGAAGGAGGCTACACCTTC.

This sequence joins TRBV7-2 and TRBJ2-7; 8 bases line up with TRBD2. Germline-derived CDR1 and CDR2 are SGHTA and FQGNSA. J was trimmed by 10 bases and V by 5 bases; bases with no gene match: 7. This CDR3 has 12 amino acids. Written as DNA, the CDR3 is TGTGCCAGCAGCCGGACCGGACTAGCTCAGTACTTC. Its protein product is CASSRTGLAQYF.

This clone has a handful of counts. In DNA form, the CDR3 reads TGTGCCAGCAGCTTAAACAGGAACACTGAAGCTTTCTTT. Protein sequence: CASSLNRNTEAFF. This chain connects TRBV7-2 to TRBJ1-1; D uncertain. The CDR3 extends over 13 amino acids. Germline CDR1 is SGHTA and CDR2 is FQGNSA. Trimming left V 2 bases short and J 1 base short, with 5 bases between.